The text below deals with one T cell receptor (beta chain). Its antigen is not known. The data were obtained in a study of cytomegalovirus exposure and HLA in healthy donors. In the PCR, 60 Vbeta and 13 Jbeta primers were used. TCRdb's table, derived via immunoSEQ multiplex PCR, lists solely in-frame clones and lacks some. The sample shows some 150,000 clones, roughly four fifths of them seen only once. This CDR3 comprises 17 residues. Germline V lookup: CDR1 SGHRS, CDR2 YFSETQ. With 1 base clipped from V and 4 bases from J, the junction kept 11 bases outside the gene matches. Broader study findings: Some TCR beta chains (roughly 160 of them) were listed as cytomegalovirus-associated. Immune exposure was documented only through CMV serostatus. Later analysis showed TCR association rates varying by HLA locus, highest for DRB1 and lowest for HLA-C. The Asian-associated ancestry cluster reportedly had fewer N-insertions than the 666-donor mean in a later analysis.

The TCR originated in a middle-aged man in good health and CMV-seropositive. What was sequenced was PBMCs. This chain connects TRBV5-1 to TRBJ2-7; 10 bases map to TRBD1. The CDR3 DNA sequence: TGCGCCAGCAGCTTGTACCCATCTGGGACAGGGGAATACGAGCAGTACTTC. It translates to CASSLYPSGTGEYEQYF.